This entry lists 29 T cell receptor beta chains sequenced from one sample in a study of response to subunit inactivated influenza vaccine. TCRdb independently ran MiXCR on the RT-PCR reads; one entry per CDR3 protein. The sample comprises a few hundred thousand distinct CDR3 sequences, around 15% of which are singletons, and around 10% rests with the top ten. The sample here was PBMCs from blood, taken 12 days after vaccination. The receptor set was obtained from a man aged 50 to 59 who received an inactivated influenza vaccine.

This sequence joins TRBV12-3 or TRBV12-4 and TRBJ2-7; the D gene is possibly TRBD1 (6 bases). The CDR3 sequence is 14 residues long. The ends were cut back, 3 bases at V and 4 bases at J, with 13 bases in the middle. Written as DNA, the CDR3 is TGTGCCAGCAGTTTGGCAGGGGACCTTTACGAGCAGTACTTC. Residues: CASSLAGDLYEQYF.

In the case of this clonotype: Mismatch with germline at one junction end may stem from a read error. The V gene is TRBV4-2, the J gene TRBJ2-7; TRBD2 might be the D (5 bases). From germline, CDR1 is LGHNA and CDR2 YNFKEQ. The CDR3 runs 14 residues. The CDR3 spells CARSPGLSNYEQYF. CDR3 DNA sequence: TGTGCCAGGAGCCCCGGACTGTCAAACTACGAGCAGTACTTC.

This clonotype was seen a few times. The chain is built from TRBV20-1 and TRBJ2-7, with D unclear. V lost 0 bases and J lost 4, with 19 bases in between. Germline loops: CDR1 DFQATT, CDR2 SNEGSKA (reference sequence). This CDR3 is built from 16 residues. The CDR3 region is CSARDISARQFYEQYF. The CDR3 bases are TGCAGTGCTAGAGATATTTCGGCAAGACAATTTTACGAGCAGTACTTC.

The V and J genes are TRBV2 and TRBJ2-1; D gene uncertain. This CDR3 has 11 residues. Germline V gene lookup returns CDR1 SNHLY and CDR2 FYNNEI. V was shortened by 11 bases and J by 5 bases, with 10 bases between the two germline ends. The CDR3 bases are TGTGCCGGCCGGACGGACAATGAGCAGTTCTTC. Its translation: CAGRTDNEQFF.

This clonotype was observed a few times. The chain employs TRBV4-2 and TRBJ2-3, with TRBD1 as a possible D gene (5 bases). The CDR3 extends over 14 amino acids. The germline V gene has CDR1 LGHNA and CDR2 YNFKEQ. V lost 1 base, J lost 4 bases, and 9 bases lay in between. CDR3 residues: CASSQGGTADTQYF. Here the CDR3 DNA reads TGTGCCAGCAGCCAAGGGGGCACGGCAGATACGCAGTATTTT.

This clonotype was found a few times. V and J are TRBV5-1 and TRBJ2-5; D ambiguous. Germline CDR1 SGHRS, CDR2 YFSETQ. The CDR3 is 14 residues long. V lost 3 bases and J 5 bases, leaving 14 bases between the germline ends. For the CDR3, the DNA is TGCGCCAGCAGCTCCACAAATGAGTGGGAGACCCAGTACTTC. This encodes CASSSTNEWETQYF.

The chain carries TRBV6-2 or TRBV6-3 and TRBJ1-6; D unresolved. The length of the CDR3 is 16 residues. Germline loops: CDR1 MNHEY, CDR2 SVGEGT. The V end was cut by 2 bases, the J end by 7 bases, with 15 bases between. This CDR3 is CASSYPRRRGNSPLHF. CDR3 nucleotide sequence: TGTGCCAGCAGTTACCCTCGGCGACGGGGAAATTCACCCCTCCACTTT.

This clonotype occurred a few times. The J gene is TRBJ2-1, the V gene TRBV7-2; D possibly matches TRBD1 or TRBD2 (5 bases each). The germline V and J ends were trimmed by 6 bases and 7 bases, with 16 bases remaining between them. The germline CDR1 and CDR2 sequences are SGHTA and FQGNSA. There are 14 residues in the CDR3. CDR3 coding DNA: TGTGCCAGCAGGTCTGGGACCCCGGGTAATGAGCAGTTCTTC. This encodes CASRSGTPGNEQFF.

This sequence joins TRBV5-1 and TRBJ2-1; D is perhaps TRBD1 or TRBD2 (5 bases each). V shed 5 bases and J shed 7 bases, with 13 bases lying between them. The length of the CDR3 is 13 residues. Germline V CDR1 and CDR2: SGHRS, YFSETQ. CDR3 protein: CASRGGGVNEQFF. CDR3 nucleotide sequence: TGCGCCAGCAGGGGTGGGGGAGTGAATGAGCAGTTCTTC. Drawing the rest from reference TRBV5-1 and TRBJ2-1, the complete variable domain is KAGVTQTPRYLIKTRGQQVTLSCSPISGHRSVSWYQQTPGQGLQFLFEYFSETQRNKGNFPGRFSGRQFSNSRSEMNVSTLELGDSALYLCASRGGGVNEQFFGPGTRLTVL.

This clonotype was seen more than once but under ten times. The genes are TRBV20-1 and TRBJ2-5; TRBD2 matches at 7 bases. V was pared by 6 bases and J by 4 bases, with 11 bases of the junction left unmatched. The CDR3 is made up of 14 amino acids. The germline V gene encodes CDR1 DFQATT and CDR2 SNEGSKA (reference sequence). CDR3: CSAVAGVARETQYF. The CDR3 region has the DNA TGCAGTGCGGTGGCGGGGGTAGCCCGAGAGACCCAGTACTTC.

The table lists this clonotype with many counts. The chain is built from TRBV18 and TRBJ1-1; TRBD1 agrees at 9 bases. Trimming cost V 3 bases and J 7 bases; bases outside gene matches: 6. The germline gives CDR1 KGHSH, CDR2 LQKENI. This CDR3 contains 14 residues. The CDR3 is CASSPNDRGIEAFF. In DNA, the CDR3 is TGTGCCAGCTCACCTAACGACAGGGGGATTGAAGCTTTCTTT.

This clonotype has a count of ten or more. V gene TRBV4-2 combines with J gene TRBJ2-2; D might be TRBD1 (5 bases). V lost 0 bases and J 5 bases, leaving 13 bases between the germline ends. From germline, CDR1 is LGHNA and CDR2 YNFKEQ. This CDR3 spans 16 amino acids. The CDR3 sequence: CASSQDPGAYTGELFF. In nucleotides, the CDR3 is TGTGCCAGCAGCCAAGATCCTGGGGCTTATACCGGGGAGCTGTTTTTT.

The chain is built from TRBV29-1 and TRBJ2-7; TRBD2 matches 13 bases. Trimming cost V 1 base and J 4 bases; bases outside gene matches: 4. The CDR3 runs 15 residues. CDR1 and CDR2 from the germline V gene are SQVTM and ANQGSEA. The CDR3 DNA sequence: TGCAGCGTTGAAGGGACTAGCGGGGGTAGTTACGAGCAGTACTTC. This gives the protein CSVEGTSGGSYEQYF.

Concerning this clonotype: A much larger clone lies one base from this, so it may be a read error. This chain uses TRBV6-2 or TRBV6-3 with TRBJ2-1; TRBD1 might be the D (6 bases). CDR3 length equals 14 residues. V lost 6 bases and J 1 base, leaving 10 bases between the germline ends. Germline assignment: CDR1 MNHEY and CDR2 SVGEGT. In DNA, the CDR3 is TGTGCCAGCAGGTGGCAGGGGTCCTACAATGAGCAGTTCTTC. Protein sequence: CASRWQGSYNEQFF.

The genes are TRBV12-3 or TRBV12-4 and TRBJ1-6; 7 positions agree with TRBD1. With V trimmed by 3 bases and J by 14 bases, 10 bases remained unmatched. The CDR3 is 14 amino acids. The CDR3 sequence: CASSFEQGVLALHF. The CDR3 DNA is TGTGCCAGCAGTTTCGAGCAGGGGGTCTTGGCCCTCCACTTT.

V gene TRBV6-2 or TRBV6-3 combines with J gene TRBJ2-5, with TRBD1 identical over 8 bases. CDR1 MNHEY and CDR2 SVGEGT come from the germline V gene. The CDR3 loop spans 15 amino acids. The V gene end was trimmed by 7 bases and the J gene end by 2 bases; junction bases not matched to a gene: 9. Written as DNA, the CDR3 is TGTGCCAGCACTCAAGGGGACAGGATACAAGAGACCCAGTACTTC. Amino acids: CASTQGDRIQETQYF.

The CDR3 DNA follows: TGTGCCAGCAGTGGGACAGGCACTAGCACAGATACGCAGTATTTT. Translation: CASSGTGTSTDTQYF. V is TRBV2 and J is TRBJ2-3; TRBD1 agrees at 7 bases. The V segment lost 4 bases and the J segment 0 bases; nucleotides outside the gene matches: 4. The V gene's germline CDR1 is SNHLY and CDR2 FYNNEI. CDR3 length: 15 amino acids. Filled out from reference TRBV2 and TRBJ2-3, the complete variable domain reads EPEVTQTPSHQVTQMGQEVILRCVPISNHLYFYWYRQILGQKVEFLVSFYNNEISEKSEIFDDQFSVERPDGSNFTLKIRSTKLEDSAMYFCASSGTGTSTDTQYFGPGTRLTVL.

This chain links TRBV5-1 with TRBJ2-1; TRBD1 matches 8 bases. Trimming took 4 bases from V and 0 from J; bases not matched to a gene: 3. CDR3 size: 15 residues. Germline V gives CDR1 SGHRS, CDR2 YFSETQ. The CDR3 sequence: CASSPTGDSYNEQFF. The CDR3 nucleotides read TGCGCCAGCAGCCCGACAGGGGACTCCTACAATGAGCAGTTCTTC.

This clonotype was seen a few times. The chain links TRBV7-9 to TRBJ1-5, with D maybe TRBD1 (5 bases). The germline CDR1 and CDR2 sequences are SEHNR and FQNEAQ (reference sequence). V lost 1 base, J lost 3 bases, and 16 bases lay in between. The CDR3 runs 17 residues. The CDR3 bases are TGTGCCAGCAGCTTAGGCGCGCCGGGGCGTTTCAATCAGCCCCAGCATTTT. It encodes CASSLGAPGRFNQPQHF.

V and J are TRBV6-5 and TRBJ2-7; 9 bases are a match to TRBD2. Germline V CDR1 and CDR2: MNHEY, SVGAGI. With V trimmed by 2 bases and J by 1 base, 6 bases remained unmatched. The CDR3 is 16 residues long. The CDR3 spells CASSYPRLAESYEQYF. Written as DNA, the CDR3 is TGTGCCAGCAGTTACCCGAGACTAGCGGAGTCCTACGAGCAGTACTTC.

This clonotype was observed once. The rearrangement links TRBV18 to TRBJ1-1; 9 nucleotides agree with TRBD1. Trimming cost V 4 bases and J 1 base; bases outside gene matches: 7. CDR1 is KGHSH and CDR2 is LQKENI in the germline V gene. The CDR3 loop spans 16 amino acids. The CDR3 nucleotides are TGTGCCAGCTCACTCCGGACAGGGGAGGGGAACACTGAAGCTTTCTTT. Amino acids: CASSLRTGEGNTEAFF.

This clonotype was detected only a few times. CDR3 sequence (DNA): TGTGCCACCAGTGATTTGGGTATTCGGAACACCGGGGAGCTGTTTTTT. This encodes CATSDLGIRNTGELFF. The J gene is TRBJ2-2, the V gene TRBV24-1; D remains unclear. This CDR3 region has 16 residues. Germline CDR1 KGHDR, CDR2 SFDVKD. V was clipped by 0 bases and J by 1 base, with 8 bases between them.

This clonotype showed up just a few times. The chain employs TRBV20-1 and TRBJ2-3; 12 nucleotides line up with TRBD2. The CDR3 runs 15 residues. Per germline, CDR1 DFQATT and CDR2 SNEGSKA (reference sequence). Trimming at V came to 0 bases and at J to 5 bases, leaving 3 bases not matched to a gene. CDR3 sequence: CSAREASGRGDTQYF. CDR3 in DNA: TGCAGTGCTAGAGAAGCTAGCGGGAGGGGAGATACGCAGTATTTT.

This clonotype was counted only a few times. The CDR3 nucleotides read TGCGCCAGCAGTGTTTTCAGCTACGAGCAGTACTTC. As protein: CASSVFSYEQYF. The chain recombines TRBV10-2 with TRBJ2-7; D uncertain. Germline V gene sequence: CDR1 WSHSY, CDR2 SAAADI. The CDR3 is 12 amino acids. V was cut by 4 bases and J by 3 bases, with 7 bases left in between.

This clonotype was seen a few times. The chain is built from TRBV7-8 and TRBJ1-2; D is unresolved. The length of the CDR3 is 12 residues. V dropped 5 bases and J dropped 6 bases, with 10 bases sitting between them. Germline V gene data show CDR1 as SGHVS and CDR2 as FQNEAQ. CDR3 region: CASSPSGDGYTF. CDR3 sequence (DNA): TGTGCCAGCAGCCCCTCGGGTGATGGCTACACCTTC.

This clonotype was found many times. V gene TRBV7-6 combines with J gene TRBJ2-7, with a tentative D call TRBD1 (6 bases). Looked up from germline, CDR1 is SGHVS and CDR2 is FNYEAQ. The CDR3 extends over 14 amino acids. V was cut by 3 bases and J by 5 bases, with 14 bases left in between. The CDR3: CASSFHLRDNEQYF. As DNA, the CDR3 is TGTGCCAGCAGCTTCCACCTCCGGGACAACGAGCAGTACTTC.

This clonotype was seen only a few times. V gene TRBV4-3 combines with J gene TRBJ2-7; perhaps TRBD2 as D (5 bases). Trimming removed 0 bases at V and 0 bases at J, with 9 bases between. In germline, CDR1 is LGHNA, CDR2 YSLEER. This CDR3 has 15 amino acids. The CDR3 DNA reads as TGCGCCAGCAGCCAAGACTACGGGAACTCCTACGAGCAGTACTTC. Amino acids: CASSQDYGNSYEQYF.

This sequence joins TRBV6-1 and TRBJ1-1, with 7 bases identical to TRBD1. The CDR3 length is 14 residues. J gave up 1 base and V 5 bases, and 4 bases lay outside the gene matches. Germline V gene lookup returns CDR1 MNHNS and CDR2 SASEGT. The CDR3 DNA follows: TGTGCCAGCAGTCCGGGACAGAAGAACACTGAAGCTTTCTTT. This translates into CASSPGQKNTEAFF.

This clonotype has just a few counts. This chain links TRBV12-3 or TRBV12-4 with TRBJ1-2; 9 bases are a match to TRBD1. The CDR3 is 13 amino acids. Trimming removed 6 bases from V and 5 bases from J; junction bases left unmatched: 4. This chain's CDR3 is CASSYRGRYGYTF. DNA of the CDR3: TGTGCCAGCAGCTACAGGGGGCGTTATGGCTACACCTTC.